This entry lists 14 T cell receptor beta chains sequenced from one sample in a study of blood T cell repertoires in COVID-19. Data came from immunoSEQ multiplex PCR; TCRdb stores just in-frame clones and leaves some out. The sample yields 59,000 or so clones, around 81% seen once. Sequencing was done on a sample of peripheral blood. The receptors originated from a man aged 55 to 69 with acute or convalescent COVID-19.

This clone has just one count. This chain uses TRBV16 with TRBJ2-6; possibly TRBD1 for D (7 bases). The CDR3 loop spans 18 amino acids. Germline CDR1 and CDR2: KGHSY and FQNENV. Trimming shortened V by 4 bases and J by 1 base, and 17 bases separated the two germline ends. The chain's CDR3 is CASSPTGDRASGANVLTF. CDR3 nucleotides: TGTGCCAGCAGCCCAACGGGAGACAGGGCGTCTGGGGCCAACGTCCTGACTTTC.

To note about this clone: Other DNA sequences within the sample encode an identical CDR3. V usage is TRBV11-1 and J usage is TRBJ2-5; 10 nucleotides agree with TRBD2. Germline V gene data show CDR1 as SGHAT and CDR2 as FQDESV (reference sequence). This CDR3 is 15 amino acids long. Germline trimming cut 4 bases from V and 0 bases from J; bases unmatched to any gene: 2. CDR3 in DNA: TGTGCCAGCAGCTACGGACTAGCGGACCAAGAGACCCAGTACTTC. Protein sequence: CASSYGLADQETQYF.

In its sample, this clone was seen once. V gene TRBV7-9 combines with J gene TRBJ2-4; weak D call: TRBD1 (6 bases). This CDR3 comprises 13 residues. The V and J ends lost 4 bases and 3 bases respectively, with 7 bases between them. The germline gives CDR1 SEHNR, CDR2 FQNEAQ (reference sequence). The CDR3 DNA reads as TGTGCCAGCAGCTCAGGGGTCAAAAACATTCAGTACTTC. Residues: CASSSGVKNIQYF.

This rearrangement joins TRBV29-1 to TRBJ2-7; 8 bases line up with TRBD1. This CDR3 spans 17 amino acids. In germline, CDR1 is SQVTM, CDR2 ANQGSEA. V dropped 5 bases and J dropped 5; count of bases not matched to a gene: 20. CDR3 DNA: TGCAGCGTTTTTTTTGCGCCCGGACAGGGTAAGGCCCACGAGCAGTACTTC. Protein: CSVFFAPGQGKAHEQYF.

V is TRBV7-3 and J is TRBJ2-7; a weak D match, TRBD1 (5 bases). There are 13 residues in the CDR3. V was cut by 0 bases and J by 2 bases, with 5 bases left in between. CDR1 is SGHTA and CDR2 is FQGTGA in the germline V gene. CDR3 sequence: CASSLTDTYEQYF. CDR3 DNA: TGTGCCAGCAGCTTAACGGACACCTACGAGCAGTACTTC.

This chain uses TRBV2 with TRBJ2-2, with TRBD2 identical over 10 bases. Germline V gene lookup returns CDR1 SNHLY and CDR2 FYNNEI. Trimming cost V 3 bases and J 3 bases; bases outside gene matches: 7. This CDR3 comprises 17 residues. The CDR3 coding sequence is TGTGCCAGCAGTGAGAAGCGGGGGGGCCCTGACACCGGGGAGCTGTTTTTT. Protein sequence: CASSEKRGGPDTGELFF.

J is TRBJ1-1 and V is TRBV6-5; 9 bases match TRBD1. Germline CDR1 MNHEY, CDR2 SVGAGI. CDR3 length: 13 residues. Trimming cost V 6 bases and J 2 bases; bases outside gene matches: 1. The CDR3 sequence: CASRDRGNTEAFF. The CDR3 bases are TGTGCCAGCAGGGACAGGGGCAACACTGAAGCTTTCTTT.

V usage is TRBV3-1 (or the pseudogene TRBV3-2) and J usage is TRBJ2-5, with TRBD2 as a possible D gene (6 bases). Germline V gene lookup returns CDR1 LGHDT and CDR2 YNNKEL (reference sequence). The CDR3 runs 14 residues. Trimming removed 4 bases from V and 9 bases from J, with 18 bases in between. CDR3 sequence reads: CASSPGDWVSAQYF. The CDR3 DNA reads TGTGCCAGCAGCCCTGGGGACTGGGTGTCGGCCCAGTACTTC.

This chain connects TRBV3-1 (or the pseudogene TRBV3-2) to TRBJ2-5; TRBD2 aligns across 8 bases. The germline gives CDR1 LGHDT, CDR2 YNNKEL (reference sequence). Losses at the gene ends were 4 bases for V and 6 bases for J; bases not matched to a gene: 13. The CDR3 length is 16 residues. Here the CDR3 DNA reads TGTGCCAGCAGCCCAAGAGCGGGGGCCGCGGGGAAGACCCAGTACTTC. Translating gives CASSPRAGAAGKTQYF.

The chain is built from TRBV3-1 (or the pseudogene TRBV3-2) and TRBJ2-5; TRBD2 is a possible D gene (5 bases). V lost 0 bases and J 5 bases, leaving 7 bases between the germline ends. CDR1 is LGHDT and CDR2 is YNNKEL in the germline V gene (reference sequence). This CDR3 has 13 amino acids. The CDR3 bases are TGTGCCAGCAGCCAAGATTGGGAGGAGACCCAGTACTTC. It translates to CASSQDWEETQYF.

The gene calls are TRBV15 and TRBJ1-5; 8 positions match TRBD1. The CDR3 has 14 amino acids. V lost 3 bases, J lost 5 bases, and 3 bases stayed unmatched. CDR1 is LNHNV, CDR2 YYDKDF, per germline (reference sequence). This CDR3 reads CATSRTGVYQPQHF. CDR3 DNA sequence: TGTGCCACCAGCAGGACAGGGGTTTATCAGCCCCAGCATTTT.

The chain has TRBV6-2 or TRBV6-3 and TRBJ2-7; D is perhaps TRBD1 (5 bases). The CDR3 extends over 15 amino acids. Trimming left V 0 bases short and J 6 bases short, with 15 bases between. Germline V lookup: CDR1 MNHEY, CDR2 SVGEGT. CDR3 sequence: CASSYSLRVSAEQYF. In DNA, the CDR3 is TGTGCCAGCAGTTACTCGCTCAGGGTTTCGGCCGAGCAGTACTTC.

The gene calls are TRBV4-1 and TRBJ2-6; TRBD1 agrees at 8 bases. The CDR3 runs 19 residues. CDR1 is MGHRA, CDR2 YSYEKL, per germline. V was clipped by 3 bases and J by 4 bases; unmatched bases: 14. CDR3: CASSHLGQASLSGANVLTF. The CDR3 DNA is TGCGCCAGCAGCCACCTGGGACAGGCTAGTCTCTCCGGGGCCAACGTCCTGACTTTC.

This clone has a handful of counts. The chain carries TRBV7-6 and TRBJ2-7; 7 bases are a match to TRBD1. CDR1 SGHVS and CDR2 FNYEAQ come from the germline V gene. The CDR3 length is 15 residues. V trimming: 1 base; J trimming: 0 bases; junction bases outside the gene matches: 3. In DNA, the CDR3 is TGTGCCAGCAGCTTAGGTTGGACAGGCTCCTACGAGCAGTACTTC. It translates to CASSLGWTGSYEQYF.